This TCR beta chain was found in a study of cytomegalovirus exposure and HLA in healthy donors. Study-wide results and caveats: Whilst most TCR sequences proved rare, a subset of public TCRs occurred across many donors.

The data were produced by immunoSEQ multiplex PCR, yet TCRdb's version contains in-frame clones alone and is incomplete. The profile shows under 150,000 clones, around nine tenths of them singletons. This clone was seen a single time. The antigen remains undetermined. The CDR3 totals 15 residues. Germline values: CDR1 SGDLS, CDR2 YYNGEE. V lost 2 bases, J lost 4 bases, and 4 bases stayed unmatched. The sequence was collected from a man aged 18 to 29 in good health and CMV-seropositive. V gene TRBV9 combines with J gene TRBJ2-1, with 9 bases aligning to TRBD1. Sequencing was done on a sample of PBMCs. CDR3: CASSVWGTGYNEQFF. CDR3 nucleotides: TGTGCCAGCAGCGTGTGGGGGACAGGGTACAATGAGCAGTTCTTC.